This TCR beta chain appears in the sequencing data of a study of T cells in Graves' hyperthyroidism and ophthalmopathy. Patients aged 18 to 65 had newly diagnosed hyperthyroidism of under 2 months' duration. It was uncontrolled infection, other autoimmune disease, pregnancy or lactation that excluded patients. Regions amplified from RNA transcripts were the TCR beta CDR3 regions. The study used the HTBI primer set for a first-round RT-PCR of the TCR CDR3. One entry per CDR3 protein results from TCRdb running MiXCR on the multiplex PCR reads. The sample yields over 650,000 distinct CDR3 sequences, roughly 17% seen once. Sequenced sample: blood. This clonotype originated in a man between 18 and 35 years old with Graves' hyperthyroidism.

The DNA of the CDR3 is TGCAGTGCTAGAGATGTTGCAGCTTGGAGGTACGAGCAGTACTTC. Protein: CSARDVAAWRYEQYF. The chain recombines TRBV20-1 with TRBJ2-7; tentatively, D is TRBD2 (5 bases). Deletions cut 0 bases from V and 4 bases from J, with 16 bases between. CDR1 is DFQATT and CDR2 is SNEGSKA in the germline V gene (reference sequence). The CDR3 spans 15 residues.